This T cell receptor beta chain emerged from a study of CD8+ T cells in alopecia areata. Findings of the study overall: Treatment with tofacitinib significantly lowered scalp clonality and reduced expanded CD8+ clones among the top 100.

Concerning this clone itself: Its antigen is as yet unknown.

Extraction of RNA preceded its reverse transcription into cDNA, which served as the sequencing template. Some clones are missing from TCRdb's copy, which holds only in-frame ones; the method was immunoSEQ multiplex PCR. The sample includes about 190,000 clones, about 60% seen only once; the top ten take around 0.7%. Germline CDR1 MNHEY, CDR2 SVGAGI. Trimming removed 11 bases at V and 8 bases at J, with 18 bases between. This CDR3 has 12 residues. This sample's treatment: oral pan-JAK inhibitor, 5-10 mg twice daily. This chain joins TRBV6-5 and TRBJ1-2; D is ambiguous. The receptor was isolated from a human donor with alopecia areata. This material consisted of CD4+ T cells sorted from blood, taken at week 4, from a patient treated with tofacitinib. CDR3 loop: CAAGSSGRGYTF. CDR3 sequence (DNA): TGTGCCGCGGGATCATCTGGGCGGGGCTACACCTTC.